This TCR beta chain came from a study of control samples from healthy donors and cancer patients. Germline CDR1 ENHRY, CDR2 SYGVKD. Trimming stripped 10 bases from V and 6 bases from J, with 16 bases between. The CDR3 totals 13 residues. Profiled with immunoSEQ multiplex PCR; TCRdb holds only in-frame clones, not every one. The sample lists approximately 160,000 clones; about 94% were seen once. Sequenced sample: blood. The receptor's source is a woman in her sixties or seventies in good health. This rearrangement joins TRBV10-3 to TRBJ1-5; no clear D. The CDR3 sequence is CASLEGLGQPQHF. The CDR3 DNA reads TGTGCCAGCCTAGAAGGGTTGGGTCAGCCCCAGCATTTT.